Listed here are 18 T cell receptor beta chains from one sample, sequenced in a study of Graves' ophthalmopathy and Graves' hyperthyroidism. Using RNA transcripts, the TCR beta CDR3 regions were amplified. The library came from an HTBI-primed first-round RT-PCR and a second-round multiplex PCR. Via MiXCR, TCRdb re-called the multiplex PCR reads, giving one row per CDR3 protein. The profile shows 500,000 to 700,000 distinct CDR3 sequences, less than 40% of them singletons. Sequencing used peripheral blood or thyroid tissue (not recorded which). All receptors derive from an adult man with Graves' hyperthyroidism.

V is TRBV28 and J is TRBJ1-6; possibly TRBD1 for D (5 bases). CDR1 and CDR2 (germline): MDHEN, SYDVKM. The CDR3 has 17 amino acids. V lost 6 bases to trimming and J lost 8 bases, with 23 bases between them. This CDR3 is CASRRSSRTLIYSPLHF. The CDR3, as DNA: TGTGCCAGCAGGAGGTCATCCAGGACACTTATTTATTCACCCCTCCACTTT. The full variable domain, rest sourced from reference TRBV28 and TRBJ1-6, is DVKVTQSSRYLVKRTGEKVFLECVQDMDHENMFWYRQDPGLGLRLIYFSYDVKMKEKGDIPEGYSVSREKKERFSLILESASTNQTSMYLCASRRSSRTLIYSPLHFGNGTRLTVT.

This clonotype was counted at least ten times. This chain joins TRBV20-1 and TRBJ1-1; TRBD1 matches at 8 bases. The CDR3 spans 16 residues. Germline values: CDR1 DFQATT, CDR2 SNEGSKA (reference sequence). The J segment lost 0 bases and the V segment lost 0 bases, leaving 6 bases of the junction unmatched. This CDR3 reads CSARDLTGAMNTEAFF. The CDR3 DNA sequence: TGCAGTGCTAGAGACCTGACAGGGGCCATGAACACTGAAGCTTTCTTT.

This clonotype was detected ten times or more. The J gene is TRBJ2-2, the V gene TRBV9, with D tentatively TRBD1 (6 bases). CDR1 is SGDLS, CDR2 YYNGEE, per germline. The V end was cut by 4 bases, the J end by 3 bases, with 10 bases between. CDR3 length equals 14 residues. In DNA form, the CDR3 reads TGTGCCAGCAGCCGTTACAGGGACACCGGGGAGCTGTTTTTT. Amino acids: CASSRYRDTGELFF.

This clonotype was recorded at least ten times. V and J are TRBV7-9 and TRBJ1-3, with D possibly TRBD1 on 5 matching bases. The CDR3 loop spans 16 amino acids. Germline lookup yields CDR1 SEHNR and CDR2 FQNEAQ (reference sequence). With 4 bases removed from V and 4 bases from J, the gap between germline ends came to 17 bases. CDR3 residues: CASSSTLKGYGNTIYF. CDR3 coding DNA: TGTGCCAGCAGCTCCACCCTGAAGGGGTACGGAAACACCATATATTTT.

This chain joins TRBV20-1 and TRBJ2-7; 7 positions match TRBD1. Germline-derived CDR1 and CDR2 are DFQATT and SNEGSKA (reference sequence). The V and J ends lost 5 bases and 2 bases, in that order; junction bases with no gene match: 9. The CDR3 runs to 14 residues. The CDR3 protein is CSAREDRFTYEQYF. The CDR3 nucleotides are TGCAGTGCTCGCGAGGACAGGTTCACCTACGAGCAGTACTTC.

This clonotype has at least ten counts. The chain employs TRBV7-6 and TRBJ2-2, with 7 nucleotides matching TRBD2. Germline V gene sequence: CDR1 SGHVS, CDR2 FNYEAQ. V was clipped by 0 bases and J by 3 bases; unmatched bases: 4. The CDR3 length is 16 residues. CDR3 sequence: CASSLAGGRYTGELFF. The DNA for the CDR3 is TGTGCCAGCAGCTTAGCTGGCGGGAGATACACCGGGGAGCTGTTTTTT.

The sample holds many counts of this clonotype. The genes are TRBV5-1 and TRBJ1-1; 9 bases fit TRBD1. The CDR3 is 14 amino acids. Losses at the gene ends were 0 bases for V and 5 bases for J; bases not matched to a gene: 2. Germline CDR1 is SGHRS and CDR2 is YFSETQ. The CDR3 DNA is TGCGCCAGCAGCTTGGTGGGACAGGGTACTGAAGCTTTCTTT. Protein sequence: CASSLVGQGTEAFF.

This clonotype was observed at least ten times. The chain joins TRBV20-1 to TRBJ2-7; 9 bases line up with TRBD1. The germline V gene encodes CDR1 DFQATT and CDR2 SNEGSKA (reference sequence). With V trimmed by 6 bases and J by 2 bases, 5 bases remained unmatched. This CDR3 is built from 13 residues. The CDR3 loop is CSAGTGRAYEQYF. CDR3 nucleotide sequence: TGCAGTGCCGGGACAGGGAGAGCCTACGAGCAGTACTTC.

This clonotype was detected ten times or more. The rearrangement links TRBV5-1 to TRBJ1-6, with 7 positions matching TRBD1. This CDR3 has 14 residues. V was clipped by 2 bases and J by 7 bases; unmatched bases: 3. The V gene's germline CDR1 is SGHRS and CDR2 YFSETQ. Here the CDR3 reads CASSLQGYNSPLHF. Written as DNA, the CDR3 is TGCGCCAGCAGCTTACAGGGGTACAATTCACCCCTCCACTTT. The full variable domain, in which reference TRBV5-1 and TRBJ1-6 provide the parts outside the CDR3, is KAGVTQTPRYLIKTRGQQVTLSCSPISGHRSVSWYQQTPGQGLQFLFEYFSETQRNKGNFPGRFSGRQFSNSRSEMNVSTLELGDSALYLCASSLQGYNSPLHFGNGTRLTVT.

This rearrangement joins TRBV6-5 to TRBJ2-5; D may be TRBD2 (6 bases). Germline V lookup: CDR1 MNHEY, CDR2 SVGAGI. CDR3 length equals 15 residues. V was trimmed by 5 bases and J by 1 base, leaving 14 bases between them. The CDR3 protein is CASSLTPGVQETQYF. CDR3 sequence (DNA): TGTGCCAGCAGTCTAACCCCGGGGGTCCAAGAGACCCAGTACTTC.

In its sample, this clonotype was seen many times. The CDR3 DNA reads as TGTGCCAGCAGCGCCGACAGGACAAATGAAAAACTGTTTTTT. Translated: CASSADRTNEKLFF. V gene TRBV7-9 combines with J gene TRBJ1-4, with a tentative D call TRBD1 (6 bases). V lost 5 bases and J lost 5, with 12 bases in between. This CDR3 has 14 amino acids. Per the germline V gene, CDR1 is SEHNR and CDR2 is FQNEAQ (reference sequence).

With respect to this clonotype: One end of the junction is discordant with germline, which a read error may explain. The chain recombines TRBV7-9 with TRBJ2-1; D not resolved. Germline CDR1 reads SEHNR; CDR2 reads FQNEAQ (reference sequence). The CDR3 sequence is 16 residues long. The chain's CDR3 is CASSSSRYPKDDDQFF. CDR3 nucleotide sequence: TGTGCCAGCAGCTCCAGTCGCTACCCAAAGGACGATGACCAGTTCTTC.

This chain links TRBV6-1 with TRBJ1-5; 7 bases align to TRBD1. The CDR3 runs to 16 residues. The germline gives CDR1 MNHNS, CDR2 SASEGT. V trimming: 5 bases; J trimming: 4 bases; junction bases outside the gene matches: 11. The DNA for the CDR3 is TGTGCCAGCAGTTCCGACAGGGACTCCCTTAATCAGCCCCAGCATTTT. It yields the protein CASSSDRDSLNQPQHF.

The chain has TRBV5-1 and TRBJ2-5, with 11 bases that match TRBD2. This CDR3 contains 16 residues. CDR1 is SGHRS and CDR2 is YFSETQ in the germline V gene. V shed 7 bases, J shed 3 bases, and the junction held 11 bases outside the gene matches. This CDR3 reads CASRLAGSTGKETQYF. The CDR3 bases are TGCGCCAGCCGACTAGCGGGATCGACAGGGAAAGAGACCCAGTACTTC.

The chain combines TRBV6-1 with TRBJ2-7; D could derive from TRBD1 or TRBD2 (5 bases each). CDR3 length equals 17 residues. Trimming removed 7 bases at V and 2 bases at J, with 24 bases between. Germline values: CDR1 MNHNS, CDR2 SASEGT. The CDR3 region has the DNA TGTGCCAGCACCCCCGCGGTAAGGGGACGGAACGCCTACGAGCAGTACTTC. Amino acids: CASTPAVRGRNAYEQYF.

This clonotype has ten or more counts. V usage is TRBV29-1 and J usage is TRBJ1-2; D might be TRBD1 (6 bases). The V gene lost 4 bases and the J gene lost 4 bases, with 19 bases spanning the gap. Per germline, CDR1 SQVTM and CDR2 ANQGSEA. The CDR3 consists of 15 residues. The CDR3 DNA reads TGCAGCGTTGGGAAGGGTGGGACACCGCGCTATGGCTACACCTTC. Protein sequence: CSVGKGGTPRYGYTF. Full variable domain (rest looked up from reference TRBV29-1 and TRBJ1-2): SAVISQKPSRDICQRGTSLTIQCQVDSQVTMMFWYRQQPGQSLTLIATANQGSEATYESGFVIDKFPISRPNLTFSTLTVSNMSPEDSSIYLCSVGKGGTPRYGYTFGSGTRLTVV.

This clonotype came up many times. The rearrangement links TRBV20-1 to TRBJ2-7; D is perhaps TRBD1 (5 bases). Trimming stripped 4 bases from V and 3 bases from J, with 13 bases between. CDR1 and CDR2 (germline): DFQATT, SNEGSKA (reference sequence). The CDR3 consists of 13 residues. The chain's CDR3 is CSATMGRIYEQYF. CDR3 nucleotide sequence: TGCAGTGCTACGATGGGGCGGATCTACGAGCAGTACTTC.

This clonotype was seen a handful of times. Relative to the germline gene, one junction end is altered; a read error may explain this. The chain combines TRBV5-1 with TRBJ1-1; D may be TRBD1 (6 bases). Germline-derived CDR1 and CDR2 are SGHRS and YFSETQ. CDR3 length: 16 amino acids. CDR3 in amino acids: CASSSFPAGENTEAFF. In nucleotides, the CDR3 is TGTGCCAGCAGCTCTTTCCCCGCAGGGGAGAACACTGAAGCTTTCTTT.